This TCR beta chain was identified during a study of radiotherapy plus CTLA-4 blockade in lung cancer. The overall study: Disease control reached less than 40%, with objective responses in around 20%. General observations from the study: TCR clones of tumor origin grew in blood after radiotherapy plus ipilimumab. Interferon-beta, together with early blood T cell clone dynamics, reportedly best predicted response.

The ends lost 3 bases at V and 7 bases at J; junction bases unmatched: 7. CDR1 and CDR2 (germline): SGDLS, YYNGEE. CDR3 length: 16 amino acids. Profiling relied on immunoSEQ multiplex PCR, and the TCRdb table lists in-frame clones only, not all of them. Altogether approximately 83,000 clones are present, about 79% being singletons, with the ten largest covering 4%. Of note for this clone: Its antigen is as yet unknown.

Each patient with chemo-refractory metastatic non-small-cell lung cancer was treated with focal radiation plus CTLA-4 blockade using ipilimumab. This clonotype originated in a human donor with non-small cell lung cancer who had a partial response to radiotherapy plus ipilimumab. Some clones in this sample may be carry-over from other donors' samples. The rearrangement uses TRBV9 and TRBJ2-3; 14 bases match TRBD2. This material consisted of peripheral blood, taken from a patient treated with radiotherapy plus ipilimumab. This chain's CDR3 is CASSGRTSGRTNTQYF. In DNA form, the CDR3 reads TGTGCCAGCAGCGGTCGGACTAGCGGGAGGACAAATACGCAGTATTTT.